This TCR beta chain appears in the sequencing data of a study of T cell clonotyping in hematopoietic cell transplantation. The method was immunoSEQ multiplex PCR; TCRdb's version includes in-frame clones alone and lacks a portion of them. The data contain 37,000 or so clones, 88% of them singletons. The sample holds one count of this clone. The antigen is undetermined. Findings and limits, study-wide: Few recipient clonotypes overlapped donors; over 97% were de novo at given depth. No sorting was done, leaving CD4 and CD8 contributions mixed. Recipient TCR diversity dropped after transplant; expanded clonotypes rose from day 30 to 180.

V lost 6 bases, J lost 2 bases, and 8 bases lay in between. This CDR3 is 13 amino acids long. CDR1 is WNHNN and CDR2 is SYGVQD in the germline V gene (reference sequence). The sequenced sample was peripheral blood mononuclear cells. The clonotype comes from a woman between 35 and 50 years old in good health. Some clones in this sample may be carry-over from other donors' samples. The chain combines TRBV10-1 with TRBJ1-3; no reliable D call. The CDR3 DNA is TGCGCCAGCAGGGAGCGGACTGGAAACACCATATATTTT. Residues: CASRERTGNTIYF.